This passage covers 27 T cell receptor beta chains from one sample sequenced in a study of beta chain features in type 1 diabetes. The investigators reverse transcribed all of the isolated RNA, so they sequenced expressed TCRB transcripts. Produced via immunoSEQ multiplex PCR; TCRdb's table is partial and in-frame only. The sample includes some 150,000 clones, about 10% seen only once; the top ten take 1.3%. The sequencing input was naive CD4+ T cells from blood. These receptors came from a man aged 18 to 30 in good health.

The chain has TRBV30 and TRBJ1-2; 7 bases align to TRBD1. V lost 3 bases to trimming and J lost 8 bases; unmatched junction nucleotides: 9. The CDR3 totals 13 residues. CDR1 GTSNPN and CDR2 SVGIG come from the germline V gene (reference sequence). The CDR3, as DNA: TGTGCCTGGAGAGCAGGGGGTGGTGACGGCTACACCTTC. Protein: CAWRAGGGDGYTF. Full variable domain (remainder filled in from reference TRBV30 and TRBJ1-2): SQTIHQWPATLVQPVGSPLSLECTVEGTSNPNLYWYRQAAGRGLQLLFYSVGIGQISSEVPQNLSASRPQDRQFILSSKKLLLSDSGFYLCAWRAGGGDGYTFGSGTRLTVV.

This clone showed up just a few times. This chain joins TRBV6-5 and TRBJ2-7; possible D gene TRBD1, 6 bases. Germline V lookup: CDR1 MNHEY, CDR2 SVGAGI. The CDR3 has 13 residues. V lost 5 bases, J lost 3 bases, and 11 bases lay in between. The CDR3 loop is CASSEADSYEQYF. For the CDR3, the DNA is TGTGCCAGCAGTGAAGCGGACAGCTACGAGCAGTACTTC.

This clone was counted between two and nine times. The genes are TRBV30 and TRBJ1-2; 8 positions agree with TRBD1. Germline V gives CDR1 GTSNPN, CDR2 SVGIG (reference sequence). Trimming cost V 1 base and J 4 bases; bases outside gene matches: 5. The CDR3 extends over 14 amino acids. CDR3 in DNA: TGTGCCTGGAGTGCTACAGGGGGAGGCTATGGCTACACCTTC. This encodes CAWSATGGGYGYTF.

This clone has a handful of counts. V usage is TRBV7-2 and J usage is TRBJ1-5; TRBD1 matches 8 bases. CDR3 length equals 15 residues. The germline gives CDR1 SGHTA, CDR2 FQGNSA. After removal of 4 bases from V and 5 bases from J, the junction contained 7 bases not matched to a gene. This CDR3 is CASSSTGVRDQPQHF. In DNA form, the CDR3 reads TGTGCCAGCAGCTCGACAGGGGTGAGGGATCAGCCCCAGCATTTT.

There are a few counts of this clone. The V and J genes are TRBV6-5 and TRBJ1-1; D is ambiguous. V gave up 0 bases and J gave up 2 bases, with 7 bases separating them. CDR3 length: 14 residues. Germline CDR1 and CDR2: MNHEY and SVGAGI. The CDR3 loop reads CASSYSWQNTEAFF. The CDR3 DNA follows: TGTGCCAGCAGTTACTCGTGGCAAAACACTGAAGCTTTCTTT.

The chain carries TRBV6-6 and TRBJ2-5; a possible D gene is TRBD1 (6 bases). V was shortened by 6 bases and J by 0 bases, with 14 bases between the two germline ends. The CDR3 contains 15 residues. CDR1 is MNHNY, CDR2 SVGAGI, per germline (reference sequence). The CDR3 loop is CASRTVGQNQETQYF. The CDR3 bases are TGTGCCAGCAGGACAGTCGGACAGAACCAAGAGACCCAGTACTTC.

This chain connects TRBV6-1 to TRBJ1-4, with D unresolved. Germline V gene lookup returns CDR1 MNHNS and CDR2 SASEGT. V gave up 2 bases and J gave up 7 bases, with 11 bases separating them. The CDR3 runs 14 residues. CDR3 coding DNA: TGTGCCAGCAGTGAATTTTGGACTGGTGAAAAACTGTTTTTT. Translated: CASSEFWTGEKLFF.

The sample holds a few counts of this clone. The rearrangement links TRBV20-1 to TRBJ2-7; D remains ambiguous. The CDR3 sequence is 11 residues long. The ends were cut back, 3 bases at V and 6 bases at J, with 9 bases in the middle. Germline V gene data show CDR1 as DFQATT and CDR2 as SNEGSKA (reference sequence). The CDR3 DNA reads TGCAGTGCTAGTCTGCCTACCGAGCAGTACTTC. Translated: CSASLPTEQYF.

The gene calls are TRBV7-2 and TRBJ1-5, with D hard to call. The CDR3 extends over 15 amino acids. V lost 1 base, J lost 0 bases, and 7 bases lay in between. Germline-derived CDR1 and CDR2 are SGHTA and FQGNSA. The CDR3 DNA reads TGTGCCAGCAGCTTAGTTACGGTTAGCAATCAGCCCCAGCATTTT. Translated: CASSLVTVSNQPQHF. Full variable domain (missing parts from reference TRBV7-2 and TRBJ1-5): GAGVSQSPSNKVTEKGKDVELRCDPISGHTALYWYRQSLGQGLEFLIYFQGNSAPDKSGLPSDRFSAERTGGSVSTLTIQRTQQEDSAVYLCASSLVTVSNQPQHFGDGTRLSIL.

This clone was counted between two and nine times. CDR3 protein: CASSGSRSSYNEQFF. In DNA form, the CDR3 reads TGTGCCAGTAGTGGGTCTAGGAGCTCCTACAATGAGCAGTTCTTC. The chain combines TRBV19 with TRBJ2-1, with D hard to call. Germline loops: CDR1 LNHDA, CDR2 SQIVND (reference sequence). With 5 bases removed from V and 0 bases from J, the gap between germline ends came to 11 bases. CDR3 length equals 15 residues.

There are many counts of this clone. The genes are TRBV7-3 and TRBJ2-3; no clear D. Trimming removed 1 base at V and 1 base at J, with 3 bases between. In germline, CDR1 is SGHTA, CDR2 FQGTGA. This CDR3 is 13 amino acids long. CDR3 amino acids: CASSLIGTDTQYF. Here the CDR3 DNA reads TGTGCCAGCAGCTTAATCGGCACAGATACGCAGTATTTT.

CDR3 nucleotide sequence: TGTGCCAGCAGTCAACCCCCAGGGGCCTCAGGGAGCTCCTATAATTCACCCCTCCACTTT. It specifies CASSQPPGASGSSYNSPLHF. V is TRBV28 and J is TRBJ1-6; the D gene is possibly TRBD1 (6 bases). Trimming shortened V by 5 bases and J by 0 bases, and 23 bases separated the two germline ends. Germline values: CDR1 MDHEN, CDR2 SYDVKM. This CDR3 comprises 20 residues. The full variable domain, completed using reference TRBV28 and TRBJ1-6, is DVKVTQSSRYLVKRTGEKVFLECVQDMDHENMFWYRQDPGLGLRLIYFSYDVKMKEKGDIPEGYSVSREKKERFSLILESASTNQTSMYLCASSQPPGASGSSYNSPLHFGNGTRLTVT.

This clone was counted a few times. The genes are TRBV7-2 and TRBJ2-1; 11 bases align to TRBD2. The ends lost 5 bases at V and 2 bases at J; junction bases unmatched: 2. Germline CDR1 and CDR2: SGHTA and FQGNSA. CDR3 length equals 15 residues. As DNA, the CDR3 is TGTGCCAGCAGCCGGGGACTAGCGGCCTACAATGAGCAGTTCTTC. Translated, it gives CASSRGLAAYNEQFF.

CDR3 DNA sequence: TGTGCCAGCAGCTTAGGGACTAGCGGGGGGGAGGAGTTCTTC. It encodes CASSLGTSGGEEFF. The chain combines TRBV7-2 with TRBJ2-1, with TRBD2 identical over 15 bases. Germline CDR1 reads SGHTA; CDR2 reads FQGNSA. The CDR3 spans 14 residues. V trimming: 1 base; J trimming: 14 bases; junction bases outside the gene matches: 3.

The chain couples TRBV6-6 to TRBJ2-7; tentatively, D is TRBD1 (6 bases). Germline CDR1 is MNHNY and CDR2 is SVGAGI (reference sequence). The CDR3 runs to 13 residues. Trimming left V 8 bases short and J 1 base short, with 12 bases between. The CDR3 region has the DNA TGTGCCAGCCGCCGGGACACGTCCTACGAGCAGTACTTC. This sequence encodes CASRRDTSYEQYF.

The chain is built from TRBV2 and TRBJ2-7; 7 nucleotides line up with TRBD1. This CDR3 spans 14 amino acids. Per germline, CDR1 SNHLY and CDR2 FYNNEI. V shed 5 bases and J 2 bases; nucleotides not matched to a gene: 6. CDR3 sequence (DNA): TGTGCCAGCAGTCCGACAGGGACAACCTACGAGCAGTACTTC. Translating gives CASSPTGTTYEQYF.

The rearrangement uses TRBV2 and TRBJ2-4; 11 bases align to TRBD2. The CDR3 covers 15 residues. Trimming cost V 7 bases and J 6 bases; bases outside gene matches: 8. Germline lookup yields CDR1 SNHLY and CDR2 FYNNEI. The chain's CDR3 is CASTGTSGNLNIQYF. The CDR3 DNA is TGTGCCAGCACCGGGACTAGCGGAAACTTAAACATTCAGTACTTC. The whole variable domain, filled in from reference TRBV2 and TRBJ2-4, reads EPEVTQTPSHQVTQMGQEVILRCVPISNHLYFYWYRQILGQKVEFLVSFYNNEISEKSEIFDDQFSVERPDGSNFTLKIRSTKLEDSAMYFCASTGTSGNLNIQYFGAGTRLSVL.

Here the CDR3 reads CASREGTGGDEQFF. Here the CDR3 DNA reads TGCGCCAGCAGAGAAGGGACAGGGGGGGATGAGCAGTTCTTC. The chain is built from TRBV5-1 and TRBJ2-1, with 11 bases matching TRBD1. V was pared by 5 bases and J by 8 bases, with 6 bases of the junction left unmatched. The CDR3 has 14 amino acids. The germline gives CDR1 SGHRS, CDR2 YFSETQ.

This clone has only a few counts. This sequence joins TRBV9 and TRBJ2-1; TRBD2 aligns across 7 bases. Germline CDR1 and CDR2: SGDLS and YYNGEE. Losses at the gene ends were 0 bases for V and 4 bases for J; bases not matched to a gene: 4. The CDR3 runs 15 residues. The CDR3 is CASSVAGGGYNEQFF. DNA for the CDR3: TGTGCCAGCAGCGTAGCTGGGGGGGGGTACAATGAGCAGTTCTTC.

This clone has only a few counts. The chain carries TRBV18 and TRBJ1-6; D uncertain. The CDR3 sequence is 15 residues long. Germline CDR1 is KGHSH and CDR2 is LQKENI. V lost 1 base, J lost 6 bases, and 10 bases lay in between. CDR3 sequence: CASSPQAGSNSPLHF. The DNA of the CDR3 is TGTGCCAGCTCACCACAAGCAGGTTCTAATTCACCCCTCCACTTT.

This clone was picked up a small number of times. The V call is TRBV27, the J call TRBJ2-3; 11 nucleotides match TRBD2. Germline lookup yields CDR1 MNHEY and CDR2 SMNVEV (reference sequence). V gave up 2 bases and J gave up 0 bases; unmatched junction bases: 4. There are 17 residues in the CDR3. CDR3 sequence reads: CASSLNRLAGSTDTQYF. The CDR3 nucleotides are TGTGCCAGCAGTTTAAATAGACTAGCGGGGAGCACAGATACGCAGTATTTT.

This clone was counted a few times. The V and J genes are TRBV5-1 and TRBJ2-3; 7 positions agree with TRBD2. J gave up 10 bases and V 0 bases, and 8 bases lay outside the gene matches. The CDR3 is 14 residues long. The germline V gene has CDR1 SGHRS and CDR2 YFSETQ. DNA for the CDR3: TGCGCCAGCAGCTTGGTTGGGGGGGGGTCGGCGCAGTATTTT. Residues: CASSLVGGGSAQYF. The whole variable domain, filled in from reference TRBV5-1 and TRBJ2-3, reads KAGVTQTPRYLIKTRGQQVTLSCSPISGHRSVSWYQQTPGQGLQFLFEYFSETQRNKGNFPGRFSGRQFSNSRSEMNVSTLELGDSALYLCASSLVGGGSAQYFGPGTRLTVL.

This chain joins TRBV10-3 and TRBJ2-5; a possible D gene is TRBD1 (6 bases). V lost 6 bases and J 5 bases, leaving 13 bases between the germline ends. The CDR3 spans 13 residues. Germline values: CDR1 ENHRY, CDR2 SYGVKD. CDR3 loop: CAIRNRVAETQYF. The CDR3 DNA is TGTGCCATCAGAAACAGGGTAGCGGAGACCCAGTACTTC.

This clone has only a few counts. The chain employs TRBV6-6 and TRBJ1-1; 8 bases map to TRBD1. Germline CDR1 reads MNHNY; CDR2 reads SVGAGI (reference sequence). Germline trimming cut 6 bases from V and 4 bases from J; bases unmatched to any gene: 4. This CDR3 spans 13 amino acids. The CDR3 loop is CASRDREVTEAFF. CDR3 DNA: TGTGCCAGCAGGGACAGGGAGGTCACTGAAGCTTTCTTT.

The chain carries TRBV4-3 and TRBJ1-4; D remains unclear. V lost 3 bases to trimming and J lost 7 bases, with 12 bases between them. The CDR3 is 14 residues long. The germline gives CDR1 LGHNA, CDR2 YSLEER. CDR3 nucleotides: TGCGCCAGCAGCCAGAGCGGGAAAAGTGAAAAACTGTTTTTT. This codes for CASSQSGKSEKLFF.

The chain employs TRBV6-1 and TRBJ2-7; 7 nucleotides agree with TRBD1. Per germline, CDR1 MNHNS and CDR2 SASEGT. The CDR3 extends over 14 amino acids. Trimming took 10 bases from V and 2 from J; bases not matched to a gene: 11. CDR3 DNA: TGTGCCATCAGACCGGGACAGTTGACCTACGAGCAGTACTTC. It specifies CAIRPGQLTYEQYF.

V usage is TRBV7-9 and J usage is TRBJ1-1; D is uncertain. Trimming stripped 4 bases from V and 0 bases from J, with 6 bases between. Germline V lookup: CDR1 SEHNR, CDR2 FQNEAQ (reference sequence). The CDR3 runs 13 residues. This chain's CDR3 is CASSWRMNTEAFF. CDR3 DNA sequence: TGTGCCAGCAGCTGGCGGATGAACACTGAAGCTTTCTTT.